The next 15 T cell receptor beta chains were all read from a single sample in a study of cytomegalovirus exposure and HLA in healthy donors. Repertoires were generated with immunoSEQ multiplex PCR, while TCRdb's copy carries only in-frame clones and drops some. The sample contains about 170,000 clones, 95% to 97% of which appear only once. The sequenced sample consisted of PBMCs. The source of these receptors is a woman between 18 and 29 years old in good health and CMV-seronegative.

The gene calls are TRBV5-4 and TRBJ2-4; TRBD1 matches at 10 bases. After removal of 4 bases from V and 1 base from J, the junction contained 5 bases not matched to a gene. The CDR3 spans 16 residues. Germline values: CDR1 SGHNT, CDR2 YYREEE (reference sequence). The CDR3 sequence: CASSTTGQGAKNIQYF. CDR3 bases: TGTGCCAGCAGCACGACGGGACAGGGGGCCAAAAACATTCAGTACTTC.

The chain uses TRBV12-5 and TRBJ1-5, with 7 bases aligning to TRBD1. V shed 1 base, J shed 7 bases, and the junction held 16 bases outside the gene matches. The germline V gene encodes CDR1 LGHNT and CDR2 FRNRAP. The CDR3 is 18 residues long. CDR3 bases: TGTGCTAGTGGTTTGGCCCTCGATAGACAGGGTTTTCGACAGCCCCAGCATTTT. Amino acid sequence: CASGLALDRQGFRQPQHF. Filled out from reference TRBV12-5 and TRBJ1-5, the complete variable domain reads DARVTQTPRHKVTEMGQEVTMRCQPILGHNTVFWYRQTMMQGLELLAYFRNRAPLDDSGMPKDRFSAEMPDATLATLKIQPSEPRDSAVYFCASGLALDRQGFRQPQHFGDGTRLSIL.

This clone was found once. The J gene is TRBJ2-2, the V gene TRBV5-1; D is perhaps TRBD1 (7 bases). Trimming removed 0 bases from V and 6 bases from J, with 12 bases in between. This CDR3 has 15 amino acids. CDR1 is SGHRS and CDR2 is YFSETQ in the germline V gene. The CDR3, as DNA: TGCGCCAGCAGCTTGGCAGGGGGGCAAGCCGGGGAGCTGTTTTTT. This translates into CASSLAGGQAGELFF.

The chain has TRBV11-2 and TRBJ1-4; D is unresolved. The CDR3 sequence is 14 residues long. CDR1 is SGHAT and CDR2 is FQNNGV in the germline V gene. The V end lost 3 bases, the J end lost 4 bases, and 9 bases lay between the germline ends. CDR3 residues: CASSLGAYNEKLFF. In DNA form, the CDR3 reads TGTGCCAGCAGCTTGGGAGCGTATAATGAAAAACTGTTTTTT.

This chain connects TRBV5-1 to TRBJ2-5; no clear D gene. Trimming removed 0 bases from V and 5 bases from J, with 11 bases in between. The CDR3 runs to 14 residues. CDR1 SGHRS and CDR2 YFSETQ come from the germline V gene. In DNA, the CDR3 is TGCGCCAGCAGCTTGGTCCCTCCCGGGGAGACCCAGTACTTC. It is translated as CASSLVPPGETQYF.

The V and J genes are TRBV18 and TRBJ1-3, with D perhaps matching TRBD1 (6 bases). The V gene's germline CDR1 is KGHSH and CDR2 LQKENI. V was pared by 2 bases and J by 0 bases, with 14 bases between. This CDR3 is built from 17 residues. CDR3 DNA: TGTGCCAGCTCACCAGCGGGGGGCACAAGCTCTGGAAACACCATATATTTT. Translation gives CASSPAGGTSSGNTIYF.

CDR3 loop: CASRLSGSSYNSPLHF. Written as DNA, the CDR3 is TGTGCCAGTAGATTGTCGGGGAGCTCCTATAATTCACCCCTCCACTTT. This rearrangement joins TRBV19 to TRBJ1-6; D gene ambiguous. Germline V gives CDR1 LNHDA, CDR2 SQIVND (reference sequence). The V end lost 6 bases, the J end lost 0 bases, and 12 bases lay between the germline ends. This CDR3 comprises 16 residues.

The chain combines TRBV4-1 with TRBJ2-7, with 8 bases aligning to TRBD2. CDR1 MGHRA and CDR2 YSYEKL come from the germline V gene. CDR3 length: 14 amino acids. The trim removed 4 bases at V and 6 bases at J, leaving 8 bases unmatched. As DNA, the CDR3 is TGCGCCAGCAGCCGAGCCAGCGGGGGTTCCGAGCAGTACTTC. Translating gives CASSRASGGSEQYF.

This clone was picked up one time. This chain joins TRBV19 and TRBJ1-2, with TRBD1 as a possible D gene (6 bases). CDR3 length equals 15 residues. Trimming took off 7 bases at V and 4 bases at J, with 19 bases between the two ends. Germline assignment: CDR1 LNHDA and CDR2 SQIVND (reference sequence). The CDR3 here is CASTHWGGTPYGYTF. The DNA for the CDR3 is TGTGCCAGTACCCATTGGGGTGGGACACCCTATGGCTACACCTTC.

V gene TRBV2 combines with J gene TRBJ1-4; possibly TRBD1 for D (6 bases). This CDR3 is 12 amino acids long. The V end was cut by 8 bases, the J end by 8 bases, with 12 bases between. In germline, CDR1 is SNHLY, CDR2 FYNNEI. CDR3 nucleotide sequence: TGTGCCAGCCGTCAGGGGCCAGAAAAACTGTTTTTT. Amino acids: CASRQGPEKLFF.

The V and J genes are TRBV9 and TRBJ1-2; tentatively, D is TRBD1 (5 bases). Trimming removed 3 bases at V and 5 bases at J, with 20 bases between. The CDR3 covers 16 residues. The V gene's germline CDR1 is SGDLS and CDR2 YYNGEE. The CDR3 spells CASSETYGAGPYGYTF. CDR3 nucleotide sequence: TGTGCCAGCAGCGAGACCTATGGGGCCGGGCCTTATGGCTACACCTTC. Drawing the rest from reference TRBV9 and TRBJ1-2, the complete variable domain is DSGVTQTPKHLITATGQRVTLRCSPRSGDLSVYWYQQSLDQGLQFLIQYYNGEERAKGNILERFSAQQFPDLHSELNLSSLELGDSALYFCASSETYGAGPYGYTFGSGTRLTVV.

The rearrangement joins TRBV7-9 to TRBJ1-1; TRBD1 is a possible D gene (5 bases). V lost 5 bases and J 1 base, leaving 11 bases between the germline ends. CDR1 and CDR2 from the germline V gene are SEHNR and FQNEAQ (reference sequence). The CDR3 runs to 14 residues. CDR3 DNA: TGTGCCAGCAGCCCAGGGTTAAGGAACACTGAAGCTTTCTTT. This codes for CASSPGLRNTEAFF. The full variable domain, its missing parts supplied by reference TRBV7-9 and TRBJ1-1, is DTGVSQNPRHKITKRGQNVTFRCDPISEHNRLYWYRQTLGQGPEFLTYFQNEAQLEKSRLLSDRFSAERPKGSFSTLEIQRTEQGDSAMYLCASSPGLRNTEAFFGQGTRLTVV.

The V and J genes are TRBV15 and TRBJ1-3; TRBD1 matches at 9 bases. Germline V gives CDR1 LNHNV, CDR2 YYDKDF (reference sequence). V lost 1 base, J lost 9 bases, and 16 bases stayed unmatched. This CDR3 has 18 residues. The CDR3: CATSRASWDRVEDRTIYF. The CDR3 nucleotides read TGTGCCACCAGCAGAGCATCTTGGGACAGGGTGGAGGACCGCACCATATATTTT.

This clone was recorded only once. The J gene is TRBJ1-6, the V gene TRBV6-6; 9 positions agree with TRBD1. Germline V CDR1 and CDR2: MNHNY, SVGAGI (reference sequence). The V segment lost 0 bases and the J segment 9 bases; nucleotides outside the gene matches: 6. The CDR3 totals 16 residues. The CDR3 sequence is CASSYSGQGISSPLHF. The CDR3 nucleotides are TGTGCCAGCAGTTACTCGGGACAGGGAATTAGTTCACCCCTCCACTTT.

The chain couples TRBV7-9 to TRBJ1-1, with D possibly being TRBD1 (5 bases). The CDR3 covers 14 residues. V lost 5 bases to trimming and J lost 5 bases, with 15 bases between them. Germline V gives CDR1 SEHNR, CDR2 FQNEAQ (reference sequence). The CDR3 DNA reads as TGTGCCAGCAGCCCTTCAGGGTGGGGTACTGAAGCTTTCTTT. This translates into CASSPSGWGTEAFF.